The entry below gives a single T cell receptor (beta chain) sequence along with its context. The antigen it recognizes is unknown. No much larger clone exists at a distance of one base, and base qualities are not known. These data belong to a study of T cell responses to AZD1222 COVID-19 vaccine (dated by TCRdb to the early 2020s). About the study as a whole: A total of about 230 trial participants underwent TCR sequencing, of whom about 210 received two doses of AZD1222 and some 25 received two doses of the MenACWY control vaccine. Trial participants were enrolled into age subgroups of 18-55, 56-69 and 70-plus years, which contained about 150, 28 and 57 TCR-sequenced participants, respectively.

The CDR3 regions of human TCRbeta chains were analyzed by immunosequencing. As for how the authors treated the data: Repertoire TCRs were checked for matches against a reference library of SARS-CoV-2-specific TCRs that had been generated using the MIRA antigen-specificity platform. Breadth meant the fraction of unique TCRs that were SARS-CoV-2-associated, whereas depth meant the fraction of total T cells that were SARS-CoV-2-associated. Using the MIRA data, each spike-specific TCR was mapped to the spike region that the TCR reacts to and placed in a CD4 or CD8 class. Log10-transformed breadth and depth values were compared by one-way ANOVA with Sidak's multiple comparisons tests. Not all clones reach the TCRdb copy of this immuneACCESS table, which keeps in-frame sequences only. Checked studies attribute under half of the gap to unresolved V genes and leave the rest unexplained. D and trimming come from the DNA, and the V and J calls and clone size come from that table. In all, the sample holds approximately 150,000 clones, and roughly 86% of those were seen once. The ten largest clones add up to about 5.4% of the sample.

According to the germline V gene (reference sequence), CDR1 reads LNHDA and CDR2 reads SQIVND. Including cysteine and phenylalanine, the CDR3 has 12 amino acids. The sequence is cut down to CDR3 DNA, 36 bases in frame from base 1. Trimming at the junction amounts to 5 bases on V and 1 base on J, and the germline ends lie 5 bases apart. In the paper's terms, the time point label means: about 28 days (+/-7) after the second vaccine dose. In light of the paper, this sample's treatment or condition label describes: meningococcal conjugate vaccine given as trial control. Vaccinee samples came from UK trials COV001 and COV002, including a single-blind randomized controlled phase 2/3 trial of AZD1222 (ChAdOx1 nCoV-19) in healthy adults. For TCRbeta chain sequencing, PBMC samples were collected from trial participants at day 0 and at day 28 after the second dose. What the work shows at the level of the full study, not this receptor alone: Vaccine-associated CD4 TCRs spanned the whole spike protein, with dominant responses in regions 160-218 and 743-854. Conclusions about previously exposed vaccinees are limited because only a handful of AZD1222 recipients were SARS-CoV-2 seropositive at baseline. In the small 56-69-year group, the increase in depth fell short of significance, most likely because of low power. Participants were mostly white British and included more females than males, and it was suggested by the authors that clonal diversity may have been underestimated. Because no samples from the day 14 peak response were available, repertoires could be characterized only after the peak T cell response. After two AZD1222 doses, spike-specific TCR breadth and depth were significantly higher than at day 0 and than in MenACWY recipients. Nearly half of unique spike-specific TCRs reportedly recognized epitopes outside regions mutated in the B.1.351 and B.1.1.7 variants.

Specimen: peripheral blood, collected 28 days after the second dose of the MenACWY control vaccine. The rearrangement combines TRBV19 with TRBJ1-1, with the D gene too uncertain to name. This TCR was recovered from an adult who received the MenACWY meningococcal vaccine as a control. The CDR3 protein is CASSEQNTEAFF. The nucleotide sequence reads as follows: TGTGCCAGTAGTGAGCAGAACACTGAAGCTTTCTTT.